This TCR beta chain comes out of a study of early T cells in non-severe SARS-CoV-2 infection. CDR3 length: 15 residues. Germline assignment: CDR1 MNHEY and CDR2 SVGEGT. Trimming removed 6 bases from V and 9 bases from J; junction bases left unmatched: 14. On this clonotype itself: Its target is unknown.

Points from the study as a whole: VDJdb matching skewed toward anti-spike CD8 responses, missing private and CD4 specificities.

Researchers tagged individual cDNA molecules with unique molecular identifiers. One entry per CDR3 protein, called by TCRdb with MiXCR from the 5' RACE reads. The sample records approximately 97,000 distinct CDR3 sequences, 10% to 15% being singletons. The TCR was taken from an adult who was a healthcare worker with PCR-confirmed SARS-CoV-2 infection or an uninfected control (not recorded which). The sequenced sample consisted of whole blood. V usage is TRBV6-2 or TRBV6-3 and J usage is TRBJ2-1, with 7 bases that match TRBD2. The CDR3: CASSSGREKLGEQFF. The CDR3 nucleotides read TGTGCCAGCAGCTCCGGGCGGGAGAAACTAGGTGAGCAGTTCTTC.